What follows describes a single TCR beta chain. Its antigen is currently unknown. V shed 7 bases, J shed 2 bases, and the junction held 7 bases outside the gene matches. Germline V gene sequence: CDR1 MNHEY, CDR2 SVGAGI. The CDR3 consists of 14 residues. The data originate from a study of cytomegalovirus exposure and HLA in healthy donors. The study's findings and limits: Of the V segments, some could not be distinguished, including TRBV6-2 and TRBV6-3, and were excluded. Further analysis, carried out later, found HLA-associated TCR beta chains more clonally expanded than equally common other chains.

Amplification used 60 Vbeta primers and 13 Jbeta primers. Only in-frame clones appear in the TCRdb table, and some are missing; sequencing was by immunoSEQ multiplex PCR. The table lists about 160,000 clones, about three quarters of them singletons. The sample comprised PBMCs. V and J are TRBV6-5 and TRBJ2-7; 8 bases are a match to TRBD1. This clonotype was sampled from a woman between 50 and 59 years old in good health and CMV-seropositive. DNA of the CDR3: TGTGCCAGCACCCCAGGGGGCTCAACCTACGAGCAGTACTTC. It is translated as CASTPGGSTYEQYF.